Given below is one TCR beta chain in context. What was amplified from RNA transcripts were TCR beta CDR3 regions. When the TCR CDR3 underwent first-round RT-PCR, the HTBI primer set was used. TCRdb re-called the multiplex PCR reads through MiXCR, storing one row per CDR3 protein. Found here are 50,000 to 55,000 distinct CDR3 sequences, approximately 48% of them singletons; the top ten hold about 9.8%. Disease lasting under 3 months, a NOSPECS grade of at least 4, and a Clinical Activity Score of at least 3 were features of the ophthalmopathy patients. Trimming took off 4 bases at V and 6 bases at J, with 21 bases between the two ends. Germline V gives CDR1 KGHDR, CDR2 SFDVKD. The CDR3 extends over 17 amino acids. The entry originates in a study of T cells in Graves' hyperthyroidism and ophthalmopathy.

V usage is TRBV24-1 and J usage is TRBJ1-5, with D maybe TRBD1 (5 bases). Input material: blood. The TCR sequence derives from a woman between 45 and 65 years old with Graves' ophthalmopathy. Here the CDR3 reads CATSDPRVAQNIQPQHF. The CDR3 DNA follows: TGTGCCACCAGTGACCCCAGGGTAGCCCAAAACATTCAGCCCCAGCATTTT.